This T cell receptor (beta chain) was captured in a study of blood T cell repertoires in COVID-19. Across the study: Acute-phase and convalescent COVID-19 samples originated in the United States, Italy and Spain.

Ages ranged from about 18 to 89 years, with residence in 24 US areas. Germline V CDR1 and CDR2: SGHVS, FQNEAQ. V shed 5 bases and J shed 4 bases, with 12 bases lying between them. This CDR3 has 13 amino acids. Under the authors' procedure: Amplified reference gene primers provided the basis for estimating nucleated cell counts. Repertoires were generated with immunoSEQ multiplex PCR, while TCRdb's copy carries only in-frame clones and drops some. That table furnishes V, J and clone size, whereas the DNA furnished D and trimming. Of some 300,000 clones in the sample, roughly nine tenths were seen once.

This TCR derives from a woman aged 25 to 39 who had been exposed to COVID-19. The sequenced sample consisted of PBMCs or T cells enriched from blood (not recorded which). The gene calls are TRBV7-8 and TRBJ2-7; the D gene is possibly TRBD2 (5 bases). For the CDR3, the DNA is TGTGCCAGCAGCACCGCCCGGGGATACGAGCAGTACTTC. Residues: CASSTARGYEQYF.